A selection of T cell receptor beta chains follows, all from one sample in a study of T cell changes during pregnancy in multiple sclerosis. Produced via immunoSEQ multiplex PCR; TCRdb's table is partial and in-frame only. The sample records under 50,000 clones, just under 95% being singletons. Sequenced here: CD4+ T cells from peripheral blood mononuclear cells, sampled in the first trimester of pregnancy. These receptors came from a female donor with multiple sclerosis, enrolled in a pregnancy study. Both conserved end residues are part of each CDR3. The order of the fields is D gene, clone size, J gene, V gene, CDR3 protein, CDR3 DNA. The D gene is left open where the match is weak. Rows may omit the clone size; those that give it use once, few, many or a size class.

>TRBD1|once|TRBJ1-2|TRBV6-6
CASSQGQGEGYTF
TGTGCCAGCAGTCAGGGACAGGGGGAGGGCTACACCTTC
>TRBD2|.|TRBJ2-7|TRBV6-5
CASRRLAGEAYEQYF
TGTGCCAGCAGGAGACTAGCGGGAGAGGCCTACGAGCAGTACTTC
>.|.|TRBJ1-2|TRBV19
CASDRRNAYGYTF
TGTGCCAGTGACAGGCGAAACGCATATGGCTACACCTTC
>.|.|TRBJ2-7|TRBV5-1
CASSQEPGGPYEQYF
TGCGCCAGCAGCCAAGAACCGGGGGGCCCCTACGAGCAGTACTTC
>TRBD2|.|TRBJ2-7|TRBV2
CATSPGRATLEQYF
TGTGCCACGTCCCCCGGGAGGGCCACTCTCGAGCAGTACTTC
>TRBD2|once|TRBJ2-3|TRBV11-2
CASSIGTSGRAEDTQYF
TGTGCCAGCAGCATCGGGACTAGCGGGAGGGCCGAGGATACGCAGTATTTT
>.|.|TRBJ2-7|TRBV28
CASGTNYEQYF
TGTGCCAGCGGGACAAACTACGAGCAGTACTTC
>TRBD1|.|TRBJ2-6|TRBV30
CAWSGTGRSGANVLTF
TGTGCCTGGAGTGGGACAGGGCGCTCTGGGGCCAACGTCCTGACTTTC
>TRBD1|.|TRBJ2-3|TRBV29-1
CSVRGRETDTQYF
TGCAGCGTCAGGGGGCGCGAGACAGATACGCAGTATTTT
>.|.|TRBJ1-1|TRBV5-8
CASSLGGGASTEAFF
TGTGCCAGCAGCCTCGGAGGAGGGGCGAGCACTGAAGCTTTCTTT
>.|.|TRBJ2-1|TRBV11-1
CASSPGPLPREQFF
TGTGCCAGCAGCCCTGGTCCCCTGCCTAGAGAGCAGTTCTTC
>TRBD2|.|TRBJ2-7|TRBV6-6
CASSYSGGPYEQYF
TGTGCCAGCAGTTACTCGGGAGGGCCGTACGAGCAGTACTTC
>.|.|TRBJ2-3|TRBV7-2
CASEVSGRTDTQYF
TGTGCCAGCGAGGTGAGCGGCCGCACAGATACGCAGTATTTT
>TRBD1|.|TRBJ1-2|TRBV5-1
CASSPPPGQNYGYTF
TGCGCCAGCAGCCCTCCGCCGGGACAGAACTATGGCTACACCTTC
>TRBD2|.|TRBJ2-1|TRBV28
CASSPGLAGEGGGSEQFF
TGTGCCAGCAGCCCGGGACTAGCGGGAGAGGGGGGAGGGTCTGAGCAGTTCTTC
>TRBD1|.|TRBJ2-7|TRBV29-1
CSVWTGGREQYF
TGCAGCGTTTGGACAGGGGGCCGCGAGCAGTACTTC
>.|once|TRBJ2-2|TRBV28
CASNDGSWDTGELFF
TGTGCCAGCAATGACGGGAGTTGGGACACCGGGGAGCTGTTTTTT
>TRBD2|.|TRBJ2-1|TRBV5-4
CASSLGLAGVREQFF
TGTGCCAGCAGCTTGGGGCTAGCGGGAGTAAGGGAGCAGTTCTTC
>TRBD1|once|TRBJ2-6|TRBV18
CASSQQGAGANVLTF
TGTGCCAGCTCCCAACAGGGGGCTGGGGCCAACGTCCTGACTTTC
>.|.|TRBJ2-7|TRBV7-9
CASSLVGGVFHEQYF
TGTGCCAGCAGCTTAGTAGGGGGAGTTTTCCACGAGCAGTACTTC
>TRBD2|.|TRBJ2-5|TRBV7-6
CASSLSGTTQETQYF
TGTGCCAGCAGCTTATCTGGGACTACCCAAGAGACCCAGTACTTC
>.|once|TRBJ2-1|TRBV11-2
CASSPGTYNEQFF
TGTGCCAGCAGCCCAGGGACTTACAATGAGCAGTTCTTC
>TRBD2|.|TRBJ2-1|TRBV7-6
CASSGAGGKNNEQFF
TGTGCCAGCAGCGGAGCGGGAGGGAAGAACAATGAGCAGTTCTTC
>TRBD1|.|TRBJ1-3|TRBV2
CASTYDRGTGNTIYF
TGTGCCAGCACTTACGACAGGGGAACTGGAAACACCATATATTTT
>.|.|TRBJ1-5|TRBV25-1
CASSESGVQPQHF
TGTGCCAGCAGTGAATCAGGGGTGCAGCCCCAGCATTTT
>TRBD1|.|TRBJ2-2|TRBV5-6
CASSLMGTANTGELFF
TGTGCCAGCAGCTTGATGGGGACAGCGAACACCGGGGAGCTGTTTTTT
>TRBD2|.|TRBJ2-1|TRBV4-3
CASSQGGGWTSALNEQFF
TGCGCCAGCAGCCAAGGGGGAGGTTGGACTAGCGCCCTGAATGAGCAGTTCTTC
>TRBD2|.|TRBJ2-2|TRBV14
CASSQGTSGSFAGELFF
TGTGCCAGCAGCCAAGGGACTAGCGGGAGTTTTGCCGGGGAGCTGTTTTTT
>TRBD1|few|TRBJ2-3|TRBV25-1
CASSHTGTGTDTQYF
TGTGCCAGCAGCCATACCGGGACAGGCACAGATACGCAGTATTTT
>TRBD1|.|TRBJ1-2|TRBV4-1
CASSQDLLGGTGMNYGYTF
TGCGCCAGCAGCCAAGATCTACTCGGAGGGACAGGGATGAACTATGGCTACACCTTC
>.|.|TRBJ2-5|TRBV7-2
CASSLGGRVEETQYF
TGTGCCAGCAGCTTAGGGGGCAGGGTGGAAGAGACCCAGTACTTC
>.|.|TRBJ1-5|TRBV21-1
CASSEFNQPQHF
TGTGCCAGCAGCGAGTTCAATCAGCCCCAGCATTTT
>TRBD1|.|TRBJ1-3|TRBV5-1
CASSIRQGLGGNTIYF
TGCGCCAGCAGCATACGACAGGGTTTAGGTGGAAACACCATATATTTT
>TRBD1|.|TRBJ2-1|TRBV28
CASSSLTTGTGGQWDNEQFF
TGTGCCAGCAGTTCCCTCACCACCGGGACAGGGGGACAATGGGACAATGAGCAGTTCTTC
>.|.|TRBJ2-1|TRBV6-6
CASSPVYEQFF
TGTGCCAGCAGTCCAGTATATGAGCAGTTCTTC
>TRBD1|.|TRBJ2-3|TRBV7-9
CASSSGQHHTDTQYF
TGTGCCAGCAGCTCGGGACAGCACCACACAGATACGCAGTATTTT
>TRBD1|.|TRBJ2-7|TRBV5-1
CASSLGDRDLYEQYF
TGCGCCAGCAGCTTGGGGGACAGAGACCTCTACGAGCAGTACTTC
>TRBD2|.|TRBJ2-2|TRBV5-4
CASSLAPGLRTGELFF
TGTGCCAGCAGCTTGGCCCCGGGACTAAGAACCGGGGAGCTGTTTTTT
>TRBD1|.|TRBJ1-3|TRBV20-1
CSAPQGNTIYF
TGCAGTGCTCCACAGGGGAACACCATATATTTT
>TRBD1|.|TRBJ2-3|TRBV14
CASSRGQVDTQYF
TGTGCCAGCAGCAGGGGGCAGGTAGATACGCAGTATTTT
>.|.|TRBJ2-1|TRBV28
CASRTQGSSYNEQFF
TGTGCCAGCAGAACTCAGGGGTCTTCCTACAATGAGCAGTTCTTC
>TRBD1|.|TRBJ1-2|TRBV5-5
CASSGTGFYGYTF
TGTGCCAGCAGCGGGACAGGGTTCTATGGCTACACCTTC
>TRBD2|.|TRBJ2-4|TRBV27
CASSPYRPRRLADVNIQYF
TGTGCCAGCAGTCCCTACCGCCCGAGGCGGCTAGCGGATGTGAACATTCAGTACTTC
>.|.|TRBJ2-5|TRBV29-1
CSVEGSRQETQYF
TGCAGCGTTGAAGGTAGCAGACAAGAGACCCAGTACTTC
>TRBD1|.|TRBJ2-5|TRBV30
CAWRATGVGETQYF
TGTGCCTGGAGAGCTACAGGGGTGGGAGAGACCCAGTACTTC
>.|few|TRBJ1-1|TRBV9
CASSVGGTLLTEAFF
TGTGCCAGCAGCGTAGGCGGGACGTTGTTGACTGAAGCTTTCTTT
>TRBD1|.|TRBJ2-7|TRBV10-3
CAISVRDRGEQYF
TGTGCCATCAGTGTGAGGGACAGGGGCGAGCAGTACTTC
>.|.|TRBJ2-7|TRBV28
CASSHNRVIGSYEQYF
TGTGCCAGCAGTCACAACAGGGTTATTGGATCCTACGAGCAGTACTTC
>.|.|TRBJ2-7|TRBV27
CASSLRGSYEQYF
TGTGCCAGCAGTTTAAGGGGATCATACGAGCAGTACTTC
>.|.|TRBJ2-5|TRBV12-1
CASSITSGRALETQYF
TGTGCCAGCAGCATAACTAGCGGGAGGGCATTAGAGACCCAGTACTTC
>TRBD2|.|TRBJ2-5|TRBV28
CASSPLGISGRAETQYF
TGTGCCAGCAGTCCCCTCGGGATTAGCGGGAGGGCAGAGACCCAGTACTTC
>.|.|TRBJ2-1|TRBV21-1
CASSKGQVAGYSNEQFF
TGTGCCAGCAGCAAAGGTCAGGTAGCGGGATATTCCAATGAGCAGTTCTTC